This T cell receptor beta chain comes out of a study of early T cells in non-severe SARS-CoV-2 infection. The table lists this clonotype with a count of one. Trimming cost V 0 bases and J 2 bases, with 11 bases left between them. CDR3 length: 15 amino acids. The germline V gene encodes CDR1 SGDLS and CDR2 YYNGEE. Unique molecular identifiers (one per individual cDNA molecule) were attached. In TCRdb, the 5' RACE reads were re-called with MiXCR into one record per CDR3 protein. The profile shows tens of thousands of distinct CDR3 sequences, 9.5% to 12% of them singletons. This sequence joins TRBV9 and TRBJ2-5; D remains unclear. The source was whole blood, collected at baseline. This TCR was recovered from an adult who was a healthcare worker with PCR-confirmed SARS-CoV-2 infection or an uninfected control (not recorded which). The CDR3 DNA reads TGTGCCAGCAGCGTAGGTGTGGCAACACAAGAGACCCAGTACTTC. Amino acid sequence: CASSVGVATQETQYF.